The 21 T cell receptor beta chains given below trace back to one sample, sequenced in a study of T cell responses to AZD1222 COVID-19 vaccine. Assay used: immunoSEQ multiplex PCR; TCRdb lists only in-frame clones, some missing. The sample yields some 150,000 clones, more than 85% seen once. Source: peripheral blood, taken on day 0 of MenACWY control vaccination. These receptor sequences come from an adult in good health.

The CDR3 DNA reads as TGTGCCAGCAGCGGACCCTACGAGCAGTACTTC. It encodes CASSGPYEQYF. The chain is built from TRBV11-2 and TRBJ2-7; D unresolved. Germline V gene sequence: CDR1 SGHAT, CDR2 FQNNGV. CDR3 length equals 11 residues. Trimming left V 5 bases short and J 2 bases short, with 4 bases between. Filled out from reference TRBV11-2 and TRBJ2-7, the complete variable domain reads EAGVAQSPRYKIIEKRQSVAFWCNPISGHATLYWYQQILGQGPKLLIQFQNNGVVDDSQLPKDRFSAERLKGVDSTLKIQPAKLEDSAVYLCASSGPYEQYFGPGTRLTVT.

This clone was found once. V usage is TRBV5-6 and J usage is TRBJ2-1; D remains ambiguous. The germline CDR1 and CDR2 sequences are SGHDT and YYEEEE. V was trimmed by 4 bases and J by 4 bases, leaving 18 bases between them. The CDR3 sequence is 16 residues long. The CDR3 DNA follows: TGTGCCAGCAGCCCCTCCGTGTTAGTCCGTTACAATGAGCAGTTCTTC. It yields the protein CASSPSVLVRYNEQFF.

This clone has only one observation. CDR3 DNA: TGTGCCATCAGTACCGCCGGGACAGGGGGAAACACCATATATTTT. Encoded protein: CAISTAGTGGNTIYF. This chain connects TRBV10-3 to TRBJ1-3; 9 nucleotides line up with TRBD1. CDR3 size: 15 residues. CDR1 and CDR2 from the germline V gene are ENHRY and SYGVKD. The trim removed 5 bases at V and 4 bases at J, leaving 6 bases unmatched.

The chain employs TRBV9 and TRBJ1-3, with 8 bases matching TRBD1. V lost 0 bases, J lost 0 bases, and 5 bases stayed unmatched. This CDR3 is built from 17 residues. Germline-derived CDR1 and CDR2 are SGDLS and YYNGEE. The CDR3 sequence: CASSVGRTGSSGNTIYF. DNA of the CDR3: TGTGCCAGCAGCGTAGGGAGGACAGGGAGCTCTGGAAACACCATATATTTT.

The V call is TRBV6-2 or TRBV6-3, the J call TRBJ2-1; 11 nucleotides align to TRBD2. Germline CDR1 reads MNHEY; CDR2 reads SVGEGT. Trimming cost V 2 bases and J 0 bases; bases outside gene matches: 9. The CDR3 extends over 19 amino acids. In DNA, the CDR3 is TGTGCCAGCAGTTACCGGGGAAGACTAGCGGGATACTCCTACAATGAGCAGTTCTTC. Its protein product is CASSYRGRLAGYSYNEQFF.

This chain links TRBV6-5 with TRBJ2-5; D unresolved. The CDR3 has 15 residues. Germline assignment: CDR1 MNHEY and CDR2 SVGAGI. Trimming left V 8 bases short and J 1 base short, with 17 bases between. The CDR3 is CASGTNPFSQETQYF. The CDR3 DNA sequence: TGTGCCAGCGGTACTAACCCCTTCTCCCAAGAGACCCAGTACTTC.

V gene TRBV19 combines with J gene TRBJ1-5, with 8 positions matching TRBD1. The CDR3 has 16 residues. Germline V gene sequence: CDR1 LNHDA, CDR2 SQIVND (reference sequence). The ends lost 6 bases at V and 4 bases at J; junction bases unmatched: 11. The CDR3 is CASSGQGTYRNQPQHF. CDR3 sequence (DNA): TGTGCCAGTAGCGGACAGGGCACCTATAGGAATCAGCCCCAGCATTTT.

This chain links TRBV7-2 with TRBJ2-5; D gene uncertain. The CDR3 totals 12 residues. The germline CDR1 and CDR2 sequences are SGHTA and FQGNSA. V was trimmed by 3 bases and J by 4 bases, leaving 6 bases between them. The CDR3 sequence is CASSLYGETQYF. CDR3 bases: TGTGCCAGCAGCTTGTACGGAGAGACCCAGTACTTC.

J is TRBJ2-3 and V is TRBV27; 9 bases map to TRBD2. Germline V gene lookup returns CDR1 MNHEY and CDR2 SMNVEV (reference sequence). J gave up 5 bases and V 5 bases, and 8 bases lay outside the gene matches. The CDR3 sequence is 15 residues long. The CDR3 sequence: CASSGLAGMGDTQYF. The DNA of the CDR3 is TGTGCCAGCAGTGGCCTAGCGGGAATGGGAGATACGCAGTATTTT.

The chain combines TRBV12-5 with TRBJ1-4, with a possible D match to TRBD1 (5 bases). CDR1 and CDR2 (germline): LGHNT, FRNRAP. With 0 bases removed from V and 12 bases from J, the gap between germline ends came to 11 bases. The CDR3 extends over 13 amino acids. Written as DNA, the CDR3 is TGTGCTAGTGGTTTGGTAGGGCTAGGGGAACTGTTTTTT. This sequence encodes CASGLVGLGELFF.

The chain carries TRBV5-1 and TRBJ1-2, with no clear D. Trimming took 0 bases from V and 4 from J, leaving 7 bases between them. Germline V gene lookup returns CDR1 SGHRS and CDR2 YFSETQ. CDR3 length equals 13 residues. Here the CDR3 reads CASSLVESYGYTF. CDR3 coding DNA: TGCGCCAGCAGCTTGGTCGAAAGCTATGGCTACACCTTC. The full variable domain, in which reference TRBV5-1 and TRBJ1-2 provide the parts outside the CDR3, is KAGVTQTPRYLIKTRGQQVTLSCSPISGHRSVSWYQQTPGQGLQFLFEYFSETQRNKGNFPGRFSGRQFSNSRSEMNVSTLELGDSALYLCASSLVESYGYTFGSGTRLTVV.

This CDR3 is CASSYLMGHGNTEAFF. The CDR3 coding sequence is TGTGCCAGCAGTTACTTAATGGGACACGGGAACACTGAAGCTTTCTTT. This chain links TRBV6-2 or TRBV6-3 with TRBJ1-1; D may be TRBD1 (6 bases). The V end was cut by 1 base, the J end by 1 base, with 13 bases between. This CDR3 contains 16 residues. Germline CDR1 reads MNHEY; CDR2 reads SVGEGT.

The chain joins TRBV7-7 to TRBJ2-7; the D gene is possibly TRBD2 (6 bases). Deletions cut 2 bases from V and 4 bases from J, with 9 bases between. This CDR3 has 13 residues. Germline-derived CDR1 and CDR2 are SSHAT and FNYEAQ (reference sequence). In DNA, the CDR3 is TGTGCCAGCAGCTTACAGGGAGGATACGAGCAGTACTTC. Amino acid sequence: CASSLQGGYEQYF.

V is TRBV18 and J is TRBJ1-6; 7 bases are a match to TRBD1. The CDR3 is made up of 13 amino acids. Looked up from germline, CDR1 is KGHSH and CDR2 is LQKENI. With V trimmed by 5 bases and J by 13 bases, 8 bases remained unmatched. CDR3 region: CASSVTGERPLHF. The CDR3 nucleotides read TGTGCCAGCTCAGTAACAGGGGAGAGGCCCCTCCACTTT. The full variable domain, in which reference TRBV18 and TRBJ1-6 provide the parts outside the CDR3, is NAGVMQNPRHLVRRRGQEARLRCSPMKGHSHVYWYRQLPEEGLKFMVYLQKENIIDESGMPKERFSAEFPKEGPSILRIQQVVRGDSAAYFCASSVTGERPLHFGNGTRLTVT.

The CDR3 sequence: CASSLPGVPGELFF. For the CDR3, the DNA is TGTGCCAGTAGTCTCCCAGGGGTGCCCGGGGAGCTGTTTTTT. The chain employs TRBV19 and TRBJ2-2, with a tentative D call TRBD1 (6 bases). V lost 5 bases, J lost 6 bases, and 13 bases lay in between. The germline V gene has CDR1 LNHDA and CDR2 SQIVND (reference sequence). The CDR3 runs to 14 residues.

This chain joins TRBV5-6 and TRBJ2-1, with D hard to call. The CDR3 contains 13 residues. Deletions cut 3 bases from V and 0 bases from J, with 4 bases between. The V gene's germline CDR1 is SGHDT and CDR2 YYEEEE. The CDR3 here is CASSWDSYNEQFF. The CDR3 DNA follows: TGTGCCAGCAGCTGGGACTCCTACAATGAGCAGTTCTTC.

The chain is built from TRBV18 and TRBJ1-2; a possible D gene is TRBD1 (5 bases). CDR3 size: 18 residues. Trimming shortened V by 4 bases and J by 0 bases, and 21 bases separated the two germline ends. Germline V CDR1 and CDR2: KGHSH, LQKENI. CDR3 sequence: CASSQVNTRDTSNYGYTF. The CDR3 DNA sequence: TGTGCCAGCTCACAGGTCAACACCAGGGATACCTCTAACTATGGCTACACCTTC.

V usage is TRBV5-5 and J usage is TRBJ2-7, with D unclear. Trimming shortened V by 4 bases and J by 4 bases, and 12 bases separated the two germline ends. Per the germline V gene, CDR1 is SGHKS and CDR2 is YYEKEE (reference sequence). The CDR3 length is 13 residues. CDR3 nucleotides: TGTGCCAGCAGCCTTCGGACCTTTTACGAGCAGTACTTC. Its translation: CASSLRTFYEQYF.

The V and J genes are TRBV7-2 and TRBJ2-3; D not resolved. V dropped 0 bases and J dropped 3 bases, with 4 bases sitting between them. The CDR3 consists of 13 residues. Germline V lookup: CDR1 SGHTA, CDR2 FQGNSA. The CDR3 nucleotides are TGTGCCAGCAGCTTAGCCCTGACAGATACGCAGTATTTT. Protein product: CASSLALTDTQYF.

The chain couples TRBV14 to TRBJ1-1; tentatively, D is TRBD1 (5 bases). The germline gives CDR1 SGHDN, CDR2 FVKESK. CDR3 length: 15 residues. Trimming took off 1 base at V and 3 bases at J, with 12 bases between the two ends. The CDR3 loop is CASSQGPREYTEAFF. CDR3 coding DNA: TGTGCCAGCAGCCAAGGGCCCAGGGAGTACACTGAAGCTTTCTTT. The full variable domain, in which reference TRBV14 and TRBJ1-1 provide the parts outside the CDR3, is EAGVTQFPSHSVIEKGQTVTLRCDPISGHDNLYWYRRVMGKEIKFLLHFVKESKQDESGMPNNRFLAERTGGTYSTLKVQPAELEDSGVYFCASSQGPREYTEAFFGQGTRLTVV.

The rearrangement joins TRBV6-2 or TRBV6-3 to TRBJ2-7; perhaps TRBD2 as D (5 bases). Germline CDR1 MNHEY, CDR2 SVGEGT. Deletions cut 2 bases from V and 0 bases from J, with 11 bases between. The CDR3 runs 15 residues. The CDR3 region is CASSYPGRASYEQYF. The CDR3 nucleotides are TGTGCCAGCAGTTACCCGGGAAGGGCCTCCTACGAGCAGTACTTC.